The entry below gives a single TCR beta chain sequence along with its context. Its antigen is not identified. This entry belongs to a study of CD8+ T cells in alopecia areata. At the level of the study: A regimen of oral tofacitinib, 5 to 10 mg twice daily, was given to treated patients. Study-level findings and limits: Scalp sequencing also captures normal skin's resident alphabeta T cells.

This CDR3 has 17 residues. Trimming stripped 2 bases from V and 4 bases from J, with 15 bases between. Germline CDR1 is MNHNS and CDR2 is SASEGT. Following RNA extraction, reverse transcription yielded cDNA that acted as the sequencing template. The table came from immunoSEQ multiplex PCR; TCRdb's copy has only in-frame clones and leaves some out. The sample has 100,000 or so clones; approximately 63% are singletons. Regarding treatment: oral pan-JAK inhibitor, 5-10 mg twice daily. Alopecia areata patients provided lesional scalp punch biopsies and peripheral blood. The chain uses TRBV6-1 and TRBJ2-6, with D possibly matching TRBD1 (5 bases). This receptor was identified in a human donor with alopecia areata. The specimen comprised CD8+ T cells sorted from blood, sampled between weeks 55 and 65, from a patient treated with tofacitinib. CDR3 nucleotides: TGTGCCAGCAGTGAACGGTCAGGGTCGTCCGGGGCCAACGTCCTGACTTTC. Its translation is CASSERSGSSGANVLTF.